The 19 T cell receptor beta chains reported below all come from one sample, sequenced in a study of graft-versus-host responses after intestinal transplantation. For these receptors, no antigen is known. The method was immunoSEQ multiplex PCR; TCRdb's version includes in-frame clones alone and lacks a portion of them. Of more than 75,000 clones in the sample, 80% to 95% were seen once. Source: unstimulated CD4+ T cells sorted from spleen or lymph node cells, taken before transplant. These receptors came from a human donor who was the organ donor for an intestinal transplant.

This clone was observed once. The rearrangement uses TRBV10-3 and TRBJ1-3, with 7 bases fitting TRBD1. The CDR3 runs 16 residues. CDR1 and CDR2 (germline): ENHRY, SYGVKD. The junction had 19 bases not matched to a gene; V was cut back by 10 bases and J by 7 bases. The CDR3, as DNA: TGTGCCAGCAGATACATCGGCAGGGGGGTGAGCAACACCATATATTTT. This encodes CASRYIGRGVSNTIYF.

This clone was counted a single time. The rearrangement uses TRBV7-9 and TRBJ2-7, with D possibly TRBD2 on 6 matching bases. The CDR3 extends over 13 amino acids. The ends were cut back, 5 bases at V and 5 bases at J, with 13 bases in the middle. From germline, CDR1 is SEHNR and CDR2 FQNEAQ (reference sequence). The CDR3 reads CASSRDWSDEQYF. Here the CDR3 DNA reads TGTGCCAGCAGCCGGGACTGGTCTGACGAGCAGTACTTC.

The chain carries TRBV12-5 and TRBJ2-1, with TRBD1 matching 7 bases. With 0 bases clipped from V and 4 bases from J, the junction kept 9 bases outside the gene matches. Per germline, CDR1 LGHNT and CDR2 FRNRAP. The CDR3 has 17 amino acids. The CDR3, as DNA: TGTGCTAGTGGTTTGGTCCGACGAGGACAGGATTACAATGAGCAGTTCTTC. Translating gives CASGLVRRGQDYNEQFF.

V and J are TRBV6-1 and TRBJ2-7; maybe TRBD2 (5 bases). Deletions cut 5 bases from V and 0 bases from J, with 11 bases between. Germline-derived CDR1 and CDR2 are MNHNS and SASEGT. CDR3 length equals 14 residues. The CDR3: CASSSEGPSYEQYF. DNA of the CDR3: TGTGCCAGCAGTAGTGAGGGCCCCTCCTACGAGCAGTACTTC.

DNA for the CDR3: TGTGCCTGGAGTATATTGATGTATCCCCAGGGGAGGGTCCTCCACTTT. Its protein is CAWSILMYPQGRVLHF. This chain links TRBV30 with TRBJ1-6; perhaps TRBD1 as D (6 bases). CDR3 size: 16 residues. With 2 bases removed from V and 15 bases from J, the gap between germline ends came to 26 bases. CDR1 and CDR2 (germline): GTSNPN, SVGIG (reference sequence).

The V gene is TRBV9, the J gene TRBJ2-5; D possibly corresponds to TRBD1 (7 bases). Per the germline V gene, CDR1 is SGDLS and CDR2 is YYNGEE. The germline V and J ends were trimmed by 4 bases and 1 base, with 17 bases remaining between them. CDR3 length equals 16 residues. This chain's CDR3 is CASSLDPGGTQETQYF. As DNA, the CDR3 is TGTGCCAGCAGCCTGGACCCAGGGGGGACCCAAGAGACCCAGTACTTC. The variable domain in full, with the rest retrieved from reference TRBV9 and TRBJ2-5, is DSGVTQTPKHLITATGQRVTLRCSPRSGDLSVYWYQQSLDQGLQFLIQYYNGEERAKGNILERFSAQQFPDLHSELNLSSLELGDSALYFCASSLDPGGTQETQYFGPGTRLLVL.

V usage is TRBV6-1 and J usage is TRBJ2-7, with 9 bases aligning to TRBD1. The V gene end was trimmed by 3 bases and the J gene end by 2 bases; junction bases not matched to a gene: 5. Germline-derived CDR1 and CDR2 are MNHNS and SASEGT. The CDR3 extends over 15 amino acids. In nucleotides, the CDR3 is TGTGCCAGCAGTGAGCCTCGACAGGGGGCCTACGAGCAGTACTTC. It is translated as CASSEPRQGAYEQYF.

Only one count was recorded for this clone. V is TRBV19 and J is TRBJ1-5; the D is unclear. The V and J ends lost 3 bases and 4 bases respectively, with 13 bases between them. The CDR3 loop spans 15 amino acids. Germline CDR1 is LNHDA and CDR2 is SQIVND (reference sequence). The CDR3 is CASSIKIAENQPQHF. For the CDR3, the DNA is TGTGCCAGTAGTATTAAAATTGCTGAGAATCAGCCCCAGCATTTT.

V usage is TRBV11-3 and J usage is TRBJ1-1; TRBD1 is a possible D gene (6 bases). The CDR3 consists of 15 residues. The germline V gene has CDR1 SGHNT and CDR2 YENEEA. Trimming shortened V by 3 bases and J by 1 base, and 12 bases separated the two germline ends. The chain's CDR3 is CASSFTPTGNTEAFF. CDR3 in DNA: TGTGCCAGCAGCTTCACTCCGACAGGGAACACTGAAGCTTTCTTT.

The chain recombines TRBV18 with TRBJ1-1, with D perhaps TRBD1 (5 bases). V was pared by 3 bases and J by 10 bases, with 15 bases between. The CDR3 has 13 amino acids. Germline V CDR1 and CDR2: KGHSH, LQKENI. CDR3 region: CASSPVTGNSAFF. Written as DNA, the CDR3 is TGTGCCAGCTCACCTGTCACAGGCAATTCAGCTTTCTTT.

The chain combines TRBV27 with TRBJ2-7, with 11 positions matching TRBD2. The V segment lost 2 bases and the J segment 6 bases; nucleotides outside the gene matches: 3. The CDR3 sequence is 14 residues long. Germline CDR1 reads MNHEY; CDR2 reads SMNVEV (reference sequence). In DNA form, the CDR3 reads TGTGCCAGCAGTTTACTAGCGGGAGGCGGCGAGCAGTACTTC. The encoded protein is CASSLLAGGGEQYF.

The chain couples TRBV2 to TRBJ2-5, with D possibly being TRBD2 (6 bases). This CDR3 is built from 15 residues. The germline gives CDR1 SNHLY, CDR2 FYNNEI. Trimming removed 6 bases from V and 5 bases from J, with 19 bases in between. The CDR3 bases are TGTGCCAGCAGGGCGGGGTCCGCTGGGGGGGAGACCCAGTACTTC. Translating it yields CASRAGSAGGETQYF.

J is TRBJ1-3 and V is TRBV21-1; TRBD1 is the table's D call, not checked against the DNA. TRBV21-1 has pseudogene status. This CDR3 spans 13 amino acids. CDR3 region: CAKNRGPGNTIYF. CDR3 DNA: TGTGCCAAAAACAGGGGACCTGGAAACACCATATATTTT.

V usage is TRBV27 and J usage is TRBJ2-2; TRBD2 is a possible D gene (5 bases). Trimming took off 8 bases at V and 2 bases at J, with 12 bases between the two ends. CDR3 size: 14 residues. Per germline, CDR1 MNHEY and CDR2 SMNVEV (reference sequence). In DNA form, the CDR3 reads TGTGCCAGCTGGAGGTCCCTAAACACCGGGGAGCTGTTTTTT. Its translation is CASWRSLNTGELFF.

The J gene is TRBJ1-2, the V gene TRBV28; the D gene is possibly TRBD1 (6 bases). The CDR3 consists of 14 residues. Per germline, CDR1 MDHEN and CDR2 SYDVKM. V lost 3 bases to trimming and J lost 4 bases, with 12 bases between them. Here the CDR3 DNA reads TGTGCCAGCAGTTTTTCAGGGGCGAGCTATGGCTACACCTTC. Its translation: CASSFSGASYGYTF.

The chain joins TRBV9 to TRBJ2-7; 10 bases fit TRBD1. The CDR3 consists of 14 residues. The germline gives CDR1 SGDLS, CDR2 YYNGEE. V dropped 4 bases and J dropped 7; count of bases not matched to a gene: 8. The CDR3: CASSPRQGAREQYF. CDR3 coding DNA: TGTGCCAGCAGCCCCAGACAGGGGGCACGTGAGCAGTACTTC.

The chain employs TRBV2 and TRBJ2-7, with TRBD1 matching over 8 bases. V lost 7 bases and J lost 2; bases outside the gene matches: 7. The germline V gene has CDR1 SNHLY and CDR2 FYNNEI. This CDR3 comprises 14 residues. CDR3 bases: TGTGCCAGCATATCGGACAGGGCAACCTACGAGCAGTACTTC. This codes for CASISDRATYEQYF.

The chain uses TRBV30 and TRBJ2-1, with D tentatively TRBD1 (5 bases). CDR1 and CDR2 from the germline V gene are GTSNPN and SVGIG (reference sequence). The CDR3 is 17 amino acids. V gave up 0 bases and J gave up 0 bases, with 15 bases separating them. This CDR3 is CAWSVGWGWSSYNEQFF. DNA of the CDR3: TGTGCCTGGAGTGTAGGGTGGGGCTGGAGCTCCTACAATGAGCAGTTCTTC. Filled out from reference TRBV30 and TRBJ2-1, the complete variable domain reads SQTIHQWPATLVQPVGSPLSLECTVEGTSNPNLYWYRQAAGRGLQLLFYSVGIGQISSEVPQNLSASRPQDRQFILSSKKLLLSDSGFYLCAWSVGWGWSSYNEQFFGPGTRLTVL.

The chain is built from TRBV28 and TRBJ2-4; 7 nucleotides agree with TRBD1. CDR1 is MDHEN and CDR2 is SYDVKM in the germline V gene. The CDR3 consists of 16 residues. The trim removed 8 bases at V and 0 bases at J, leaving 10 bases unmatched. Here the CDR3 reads CASQGQYLLAKNIQYF. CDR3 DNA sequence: TGTGCCAGCCAGGGACAGTACTTATTAGCCAAAAACATTCAGTACTTC.